The 5 T cell receptor beta chains reported below all come from one sample, sequenced in a study of Graves' ophthalmopathy and Graves' hyperthyroidism. From RNA, the CDR3 regions of TCR beta chains were amplified and sequenced. An opening RT-PCR round employed HTBI primers and preceded a second-round multiplex PCR. Using its own MiXCR run on the multiplex PCR reads, TCRdb lists one record per CDR3 protein. The profile shows approximately 1.2 million distinct CDR3 sequences, 35% to 40% of them singletons. Sequenced: peripheral blood or thyroid tissue (not recorded which). Receptor source: an adult man with Graves' hyperthyroidism.

A few counts support this clonotype. The chain combines TRBV6-5 with TRBJ2-7; a possible D gene is TRBD1 (5 bases). The CDR3 spans 13 residues. Trimming shortened V by 6 bases and J by 2 bases, and 11 bases separated the two germline ends. Per the germline V gene, CDR1 is MNHEY and CDR2 is SVGAGI. CDR3 nucleotides: TGTGCCAGCAGAGACAGCAGTACCTACGAGCAGTACTTC. This gives the protein CASRDSSTYEQYF.

The sample holds many counts of this clonotype. The chain couples TRBV2 to TRBJ2-5; weak D call: TRBD1 (6 bases). The germline V and J ends were trimmed by 6 bases and 5 bases, with 13 bases remaining between them. Germline values: CDR1 SNHLY, CDR2 FYNNEI. The CDR3 sequence is 13 residues long. CDR3 coding DNA: TGTGCCAGCAGCCCGGGACAAATGGAGACCCAGTACTTC. It is translated as CASSPGQMETQYF.

This clonotype appeared a few times. The rearrangement uses TRBV7-2 and TRBJ2-7; TRBD2 matches 10 bases. This CDR3 contains 16 residues. From germline, CDR1 is SGHTA and CDR2 FQGNSA. J lost 2 bases, V lost 1 base, and 5 bases had no gene match. CDR3 in DNA: TGTGCCAGCAGCTTAGTTTTGCTAGCGGGGGCCTACGAGCAGTACTTC. Amino acids: CASSLVLLAGAYEQYF.

The V and J genes are TRBV29-1 and TRBJ1-5, with TRBD1 as a possible D gene (6 bases). CDR1 and CDR2 (germline): SQVTM, ANQGSEA. The V and J ends lost 4 bases and 12 bases respectively, with 16 bases between them. This CDR3 is built from 12 residues. CDR3 coding DNA: TGCAGCGTTGTAGGGGGGGATCCTTACCAGCATTTT. Protein product: CSVVGGDPYQHF.

The table lists this clonotype with many counts. The chain is built from TRBV5-1 and TRBJ2-2, with a tentative D call TRBD2 (6 bases). Per the germline V gene, CDR1 is SGHRS and CDR2 is YFSETQ. The germline V and J ends were trimmed by 5 bases and 0 bases, with 11 bases remaining between them. The CDR3 covers 15 residues. CDR3 sequence: CASSLSGANTGELFF. The CDR3 region has the DNA TGCGCCAGCAGTTTGTCGGGGGCGAACACCGGGGAGCTGTTTTTT.